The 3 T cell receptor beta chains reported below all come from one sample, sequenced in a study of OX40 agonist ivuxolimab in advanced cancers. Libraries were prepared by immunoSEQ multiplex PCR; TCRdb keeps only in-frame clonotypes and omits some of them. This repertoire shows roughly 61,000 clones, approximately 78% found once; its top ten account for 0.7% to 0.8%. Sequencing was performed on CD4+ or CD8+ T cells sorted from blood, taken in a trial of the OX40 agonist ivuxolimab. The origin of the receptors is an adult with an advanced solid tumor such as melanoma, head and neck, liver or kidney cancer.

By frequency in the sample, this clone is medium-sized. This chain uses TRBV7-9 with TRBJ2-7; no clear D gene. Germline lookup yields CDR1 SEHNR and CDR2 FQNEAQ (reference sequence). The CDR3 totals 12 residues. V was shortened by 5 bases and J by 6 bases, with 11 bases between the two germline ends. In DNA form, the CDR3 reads TGTGCCAGCAGCCTAGTCAGCTCCGAGCAGTACTTC. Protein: CASSLVSSEQYF.

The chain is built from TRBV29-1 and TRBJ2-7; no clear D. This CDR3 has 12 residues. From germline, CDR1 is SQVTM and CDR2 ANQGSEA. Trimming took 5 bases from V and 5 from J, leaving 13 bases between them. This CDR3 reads CSVQPNSNEQYF. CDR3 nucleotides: TGCAGCGTTCAACCAAATTCCAACGAGCAGTACTTC.

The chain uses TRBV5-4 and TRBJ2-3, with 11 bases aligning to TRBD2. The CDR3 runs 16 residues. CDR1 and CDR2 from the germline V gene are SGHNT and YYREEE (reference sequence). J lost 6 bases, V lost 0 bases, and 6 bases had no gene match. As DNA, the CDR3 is TGTGCCAGCAGCTTGGTTAGCGGGGGGGCCTTGGATACGCAGTATTTT. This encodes CASSLVSGGALDTQYF.